One and the same sample provided the 19 T cell receptor beta chains below, sequenced in a study of technical replicates of blood from a handful of donors. Only in-frame clones appear in the TCRdb table, and some are missing; sequencing was by immunoSEQ multiplex PCR. The sample yields approximately 89,000 clones, 94% seen once. Sequences were obtained from T cells isolated from PBMCs. These TCRs come from a human donor in good health.

This chain connects TRBV19 to TRBJ1-5; no reliable D call. With 3 bases removed from V and 5 bases from J, the gap between germline ends came to 14 bases. The CDR3 is 15 residues long. Germline CDR1 and CDR2: LNHDA and SQIVND (reference sequence). CDR3 sequence (DNA): TGTGCCAGTAGTATGTACTTGCTGGTGGATCAGCCCCAGCATTTT. Translation: CASSMYLLVDQPQHF.

J is TRBJ1-5 and V is TRBV4-1; D call uncertain. Trimming cost V 1 base and J 4 bases, with 11 bases left between them. Germline V gene sequence: CDR1 MGHRA, CDR2 YSYEKL. This CDR3 has 15 residues. The DNA of the CDR3 is TGCGCCAGCAGCCAAGGAAGCCACGGGAATCAGCCCCAGCATTTT. Protein sequence: CASSQGSHGNQPQHF.

The chain combines TRBV11-3 with TRBJ1-2; TRBD1 matches at 9 bases. V trimming: 3 bases; J trimming: 7 bases; junction bases outside the gene matches: 9. The CDR3 contains 15 residues. Per germline, CDR1 SGHNT and CDR2 YENEEA. CDR3 sequence: CASSFSGQGRSGYTF. In DNA, the CDR3 is TGTGCCAGCAGCTTCTCCGGACAGGGGAGGTCTGGCTACACCTTC.

This rearrangement joins TRBV27 to TRBJ1-4, with unresolved D. Germline CDR1 is MNHEY and CDR2 is SMNVEV (reference sequence). Trimming left V 4 bases short and J 0 bases short, with 9 bases between. CDR3 length: 15 residues. CDR3 amino acids: CASSSLVPTNEKLFF. The CDR3 DNA is TGTGCCAGCAGTTCACTAGTACCAACTAATGAAAAACTGTTTTTT.

The rearrangement uses TRBV18 and TRBJ1-5, with 8 bases aligning to TRBD1. The CDR3 consists of 16 residues. Looked up from germline, CDR1 is KGHSH and CDR2 is LQKENI. J was trimmed by 2 bases and V by 4 bases; bases with no gene match: 7. DNA of the CDR3: TGTGCCAGCTCACTTTCTCCGGACAGGGGCAATCAGCCCCAGCATTTT. The encoded protein is CASSLSPDRGNQPQHF. The whole variable domain, filled in from reference TRBV18 and TRBJ1-5, reads NAGVMQNPRHLVRRRGQEARLRCSPMKGHSHVYWYRQLPEEGLKFMVYLQKENIIDESGMPKERFSAEFPKEGPSILRIQQVVRGDSAAYFCASSLSPDRGNQPQHFGDGTRLSIL.

This clone was found once. The chain combines TRBV2 with TRBJ2-7; D is perhaps TRBD2 (5 bases). V was cut by 6 bases and J by 3 bases, with 9 bases left in between. Germline V gene sequence: CDR1 SNHLY, CDR2 FYNNEI. CDR3 length equals 12 residues. The CDR3 coding sequence is TGTGCCAGCAGGGACTCCTACTACGAGCAGTACTTC. Residues: CASRDSYYEQYF.

This clone was seen a single time. This rearrangement joins TRBV18 to TRBJ1-5, with a tentative D call TRBD1 (5 bases). The CDR3 runs 14 residues. Germline lookup yields CDR1 KGHSH and CDR2 LQKENI. Trimming pared 6 bases from V and 0 bases from J, leaving 9 bases between. The CDR3 bases are TGTGCCAGCTCGGGGGGAAATAGCAATCAGCCCCAGCATTTT. Translating it yields CASSGGNSNQPQHF. Complete variable domain (other parts from reference TRBV18 and TRBJ1-5): NAGVMQNPRHLVRRRGQEARLRCSPMKGHSHVYWYRQLPEEGLKFMVYLQKENIIDESGMPKERFSAEFPKEGPSILRIQQVVRGDSAAYFCASSGGNSNQPQHFGDGTRLSIL.

The chain recombines TRBV11-3 with TRBJ2-2, with TRBD1 matching 8 bases. Germline-derived CDR1 and CDR2 are SGHNT and YENEEA. The CDR3 runs 17 residues. Trimming removed 5 bases from V and 6 bases from J; junction bases left unmatched: 14. The CDR3 DNA follows: TGTGCCAGCAGCACCCGGGGGTCGACAGGGGCCCCCGGGGAGCTGTTTTTT. Amino acids: CASSTRGSTGAPGELFF.

This clone was recorded once. The V call is TRBV5-1, the J call TRBJ2-2; the D is unclear. The CDR3 sequence is 14 residues long. V was trimmed by 0 bases and J by 1 base, leaving 4 bases between them. CDR1 and CDR2 from the germline V gene are SGHRS and YFSETQ. This CDR3 reads CASSLDRNTGELFF. CDR3 nucleotides: TGCGCCAGCAGCTTGGACAGGAACACCGGGGAGCTGTTTTTT.

This CDR3 is CASSSPRTGVAISPYEQYF. The CDR3 DNA follows: TGCGCCAGCAGCTCCCCCCGGACAGGGGTTGCAATTAGCCCCTACGAGCAGTACTTC. The chain recombines TRBV5-1 with TRBJ2-7; 9 nucleotides agree with TRBD1. Trimming removed 3 bases from V and 2 bases from J; junction bases left unmatched: 18. The germline V gene encodes CDR1 SGHRS and CDR2 YFSETQ. The CDR3 has 19 amino acids.

The chain uses TRBV6-1 and TRBJ2-6; maybe TRBD2 (7 bases). The CDR3 has 17 amino acids. CDR1 and CDR2 from the germline V gene are MNHNS and SASEGT. Trimming pared 4 bases from V and 0 bases from J, leaving 13 bases between. The DNA of the CDR3 is TGTGCCAGCAGTGGGGGGGGCAGGGGCTCTGGGGCCAACGTCCTGACTTTC. Its translation: CASSGGGRGSGANVLTF.

The V gene is TRBV7-9, the J gene TRBJ2-1; D possibly corresponds to TRBD2 (7 bases). Per the germline V gene, CDR1 is SEHNR and CDR2 is FQNEAQ (reference sequence). Trimming pared 4 bases from V and 7 bases from J, leaving 23 bases between. The CDR3 is 17 residues long. The CDR3 here is CASSSKSRGGALNEQFF. In DNA, the CDR3 is TGTGCCAGCAGCTCGAAATCGCGAGGGGGGGCATTAAATGAGCAGTTCTTC.

This sequence joins TRBV5-1 and TRBJ2-5; 11 bases are a match to TRBD2. This CDR3 is 17 amino acids long. J gave up 2 bases and V 0 bases, and 6 bases lay outside the gene matches. Per the germline V gene, CDR1 is SGHRS and CDR2 is YFSETQ. CDR3 DNA sequence: TGCGCCAGCAGCTTGGCCGGGAGACTAGCGGGACAAGAGACCCAGTACTTC. Translation gives CASSLAGRLAGQETQYF.

The table lists this clone with a count of one. CDR3 coding DNA: TGCGCCAGCAGCCCCGGGCCGGGAGCTAATTCCTACGAGCAGTACTTC. Translated, it gives CASSPGPGANSYEQYF. The J gene is TRBJ2-7, the V gene TRBV5-1; D may be TRBD2 (6 bases). The germline CDR1 and CDR2 sequences are SGHRS and YFSETQ. V was trimmed by 4 bases and J by 1 base, leaving 18 bases between them. There are 16 residues in the CDR3. Full variable domain (rest looked up from reference TRBV5-1 and TRBJ2-7): KAGVTQTPRYLIKTRGQQVTLSCSPISGHRSVSWYQQTPGQGLQFLFEYFSETQRNKGNFPGRFSGRQFSNSRSEMNVSTLELGDSALYLCASSPGPGANSYEQYFGPGTRLTVT.

This clone was recorded once. The J gene is TRBJ1-1, the V gene TRBV5-6; 9 bases fit TRBD1. Germline loops: CDR1 SGHDT, CDR2 YYEEEE. Germline trimming cut 6 bases from V and 4 bases from J; bases unmatched to any gene: 13. The CDR3 contains 16 residues. CDR3 region: CASTRGQGRIVTEAFF. The CDR3 DNA is TGTGCCAGCACCAGGGGACAGGGTCGGATTGTCACTGAAGCTTTCTTT.

The V gene is TRBV29-1, the J gene TRBJ1-4; 9 nucleotides align to TRBD1. This CDR3 is built from 13 residues. V gave up 5 bases and J gave up 4 bases; unmatched junction bases: 2. In germline, CDR1 is SQVTM, CDR2 ANQGSEA. CDR3 in DNA: TGCAGCGTTCCGGACAGGGGTAATGAAAAACTGTTTTTT. Translation gives CSVPDRGNEKLFF.

As concerns this clone: The junction departs from the called germline gene at one end, perhaps through a read error. The chain joins TRBV7-7 to TRBJ2-2; D is perhaps TRBD2 (5 bases). The CDR3 is 14 amino acids. Germline assignment: CDR1 SSHAT and CDR2 FNYEAQ (reference sequence). The CDR3 bases are TGTGCTAGCAGCCCTTCCTCGGGGACCGGGGAGCTGTTTTTT. Translation: CASSPSSGTGELFF.

This clone occurred once. The rearrangement uses TRBV5-8 and TRBJ1-5, with D possibly matching TRBD1 (6 bases). The V end was cut by 3 bases, the J end by 1 base, with 11 bases between. Germline loops: CDR1 SGHTS, CDR2 YDEGEE. The CDR3 runs 15 residues. CDR3 region: CASSSQDSSNQPQHF. The CDR3 DNA reads as TGTGCCAGCAGCTCTCAGGACAGCAGCAATCAGCCCCAGCATTTT.

The chain uses TRBV9 and TRBJ2-2; 7 bases fit TRBD2. Germline assignment: CDR1 SGDLS and CDR2 YYNGEE. Trimming removed 3 bases from V and 0 bases from J; junction bases left unmatched: 8. The CDR3 has 17 residues. As DNA, the CDR3 is TGTGCCAGCAGCGGATGGGTTGGACTAGCGAACACCGGGGAGCTGTTTTTT. It encodes CASSGWVGLANTGELFF.